This TCR beta chain was found in a study of OX40 agonist ivuxolimab in advanced cancers. Germline values: CDR1 MNHNS, CDR2 SASEGT. Trimming took off 2 bases at V and 0 bases at J, with 5 bases between the two ends. The CDR3 runs to 14 residues. Sequencing was performed with immunoSEQ multiplex PCR; in TCRdb, only in-frame clones are kept and a portion is missing. The table has 55,000 to 80,000 clones, about 92% seen once. The receptor was isolated from an adult with an advanced solid tumor such as melanoma, head and neck, liver or kidney cancer. V gene TRBV6-1 combines with J gene TRBJ2-1, with no clear D. The sequencing used CD4+ or CD8+ T cells sorted from blood, collected in a trial of the OX40 agonist ivuxolimab. In DNA, the CDR3 is TGTGCCAGCAGTGAAATGAGCTCCTACAATGAGCAGTTCTTC. This sequence encodes CASSEMSSYNEQFF.